This TCR beta chain appears in the sequencing data of a study of CD8 T cells in Susac syndrome. General study points: Individuals included in the TCR sequencing and HLA analysis were acknowledged by the study to be relatively few in number.

Germline values: CDR1 SGHDT, CDR2 YYEEEE. V dropped 0 bases and J dropped 5 bases, with 18 bases sitting between them. This CDR3 region has 16 residues. Notes on this clonotype: Its antigen is still unknown.

RNA, at about 0.45 to 1 ug, was reverse transcribed with random hexamers. TCRdb reanalysed the immunoSEQ multiplex PCR reads using MiXCR and keeps one entry per CDR3 protein. The table has 350,000 to 550,000 distinct CDR3 sequences, around 85% seen once; the top ten hold roughly 0.1%. This TCR was sampled from a human donor with multiple sclerosis. The sample taken for sequencing was CD8+ T cells from PBMCs. The rearrangement joins TRBV5-6 to TRBJ2-7, with unresolved D. The DNA of the CDR3 is TGTGCCAGCAGCTTGGGGCGCATTCTACTATCACACGAGCAGTACTTC. It yields the protein CASSLGRILLSHEQYF.